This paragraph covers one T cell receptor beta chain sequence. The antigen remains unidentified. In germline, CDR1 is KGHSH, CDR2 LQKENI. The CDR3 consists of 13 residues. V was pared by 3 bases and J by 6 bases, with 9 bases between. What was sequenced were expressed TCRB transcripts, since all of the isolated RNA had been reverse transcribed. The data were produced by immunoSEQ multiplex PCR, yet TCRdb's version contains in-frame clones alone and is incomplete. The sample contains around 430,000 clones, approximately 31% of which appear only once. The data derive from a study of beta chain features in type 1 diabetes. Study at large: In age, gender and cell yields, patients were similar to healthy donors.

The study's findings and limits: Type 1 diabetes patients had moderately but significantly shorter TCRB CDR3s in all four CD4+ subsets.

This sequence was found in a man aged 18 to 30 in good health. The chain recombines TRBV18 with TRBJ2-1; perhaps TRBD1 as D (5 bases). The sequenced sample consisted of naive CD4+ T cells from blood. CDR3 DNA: TGTGCCAGCTCACCTGGGGCCGGCAATGAGCAGTTCTTC. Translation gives CASSPGAGNEQFF.